This T cell receptor beta chain comes out of a study of beta chain features in type 1 diabetes. Study-wide findings and caveats: There were fewer insertions and more deletions at the VDJ junctions of type 1 diabetes patients.

The investigators reverse transcribed all of the isolated RNA, so they sequenced expressed TCRB transcripts. TCRdb's copy holds only in-frame clones and misses some; the assay was immunoSEQ multiplex PCR. The sample consists of around 450,000 clones, 11% of them appearing once. For this clone: The antigen is not known.

Germline assignment: CDR1 SNHLY and CDR2 FYNNEI. Deletions cut 6 bases from V and 7 bases from J, with 18 bases between. This CDR3 has 14 residues. This TCR derives from a woman younger than 30 in good health. This sequence joins TRBV2 and TRBJ2-5; D possibly matches TRBD1 or TRBD2 (5 bases each). The sequencing sample was made of naive CD4+ T cells from blood. This CDR3 reads CASSQASRDGTQYF. In nucleotides, the CDR3 is TGTGCCAGCAGCCAAGCTTCGAGGGACGGGACCCAGTACTTC.